This note documents a single T cell receptor (beta chain) sequence. The data were obtained in a study of cytomegalovirus exposure and HLA in healthy donors. 13 Jbeta primers and 60 Vbeta primers were used for the PCR. Clones were sequenced by immunoSEQ multiplex PCR, and TCRdb holds only the in-frame ones, with some missing. The sample has some 120,000 clones; roughly four fifths are singletons. The V end was cut by 5 bases, the J end by 1 base, with 9 bases between. CDR3 size: 13 residues. Germline V lookup: CDR1 SGHDT, CDR2 YYEEEE. Sequencing was done on a sample of PBMCs. The receptor was derived from a man in his forties in good health and CMV-seronegative. The chain uses TRBV5-6 and TRBJ1-1; tentatively, D is TRBD1 (6 bases). The CDR3 loop is CASRGTKNTEAFF. The CDR3 coding sequence is TGTGCCAGCAGAGGGACAAAGAACACTGAAGCTTTCTTT.